The subject of this entry is one TCR beta chain. The length of the CDR3 is 14 residues. Germline-derived CDR1 and CDR2 are SNHLY and FYNNEI. V lost 3 bases to trimming and J lost 9 bases, with 15 bases between them. Membership in each cohort depended on participant-reported clinical history. Two negative PCRs, clearance, or symptom resolution characterized the recovered Cohort 3 donors. This record comes from a study of blood T cell repertoires in COVID-19. Profiling relied on immunoSEQ multiplex PCR, and the TCRdb table lists in-frame clones only, not all of them. Of 330,000 or so clones listed, about 88% were seen once; the top ten hold around 3%.

The sequencing sample was made of PBMCs or T cells enriched from blood (not recorded which). This receptor was identified in a woman aged 25 to 45 who had recovered from COVID-19. The chain links TRBV2 to TRBJ2-1; perhaps TRBD1 as D (6 bases). In DNA, the CDR3 is TGTGCCAGCAGTGACCAGGGGCTCGGAATTGAGCAGTTCTTC. This sequence encodes CASSDQGLGIEQFF. Based on the CDR3 plus reference TRBV2 and TRBJ2-1, the full variable domain is EPEVTQTPSHQVTQMGQEVILRCVPISNHLYFYWYRQILGQKVEFLVSFYNNEISEKSEIFDDQFSVERPDGSNFTLKIRSTKLEDSAMYFCASSDQGLGIEQFFGPGTRLTVL.